The 31 T cell receptor beta chains presented below share a single source sample, sequenced in a study of cytomegalovirus exposure and HLA in healthy donors. 13 Jbeta primers and 60 Vbeta primers were used for the PCR. Sequencing used immunoSEQ multiplex PCR; TCRdb keeps in-frame clones, though not all of them. The sample has over 110,000 clones; around 80% are singletons. Source material: PBMCs. These receptors were taken from a man aged 40-49 years in good health and CMV-seronegative.

This chain links TRBV11-2 with TRBJ1-2; the D is unclear. The V end was cut by 1 base, the J end by 5 bases, with 8 bases between. Germline values: CDR1 SGHAT, CDR2 FQNNGV. This CDR3 comprises 13 residues. The CDR3 loop reads CASSLGRVYGYTF. The CDR3 nucleotides read TGTGCCAGCAGCTTAGGGCGGGTTTATGGCTACACCTTC.

J is TRBJ1-4 and V is TRBV28; 9 bases match TRBD1. CDR1 is MDHEN, CDR2 SYDVKM, per germline. The CDR3 sequence is 16 residues long. Germline trimming cut 5 bases from V and 4 bases from J; bases unmatched to any gene: 8. Here the CDR3 DNA reads TGTGCCAGCAGTACCCAGGACAGGGGCCGTAATGAAAAACTGTTTTTT. Protein sequence: CASSTQDRGRNEKLFF.

V gene TRBV9 combines with J gene TRBJ1-1; the match to TRBD1 covers 8 bases. The germline gives CDR1 SGDLS, CDR2 YYNGEE. The CDR3 totals 15 residues. V was pared by 3 bases and J by 5 bases, with 9 bases of the junction left unmatched. CDR3 in DNA: TGTGCCAGCAGCGGGACGGACAGGGCGAGTACTGAAGCTTTCTTT. This gives the protein CASSGTDRASTEAFF.

With regard to this clone: The sample contains more than one DNA sequence encoding this CDR3. The rearrangement uses TRBV19 and TRBJ2-2; 9 positions match TRBD1. V lost 6 bases and J lost 4; bases outside the gene matches: 0. The germline V gene has CDR1 LNHDA and CDR2 SQIVND (reference sequence). The CDR3 totals 13 residues. CDR3 in amino acids: CASRTGGTGELFF. The CDR3 nucleotides are TGTGCCAGTAGGACAGGGGGCACCGGGGAGCTGTTTTTT.

The J gene is TRBJ2-5, the V gene TRBV7-9, with no clear D. V gave up 5 bases and J gave up 2 bases, with 9 bases separating them. Germline CDR1 is SEHNR and CDR2 is FQNEAQ (reference sequence). The CDR3 has 13 residues. CDR3 in DNA: TGTGCCAGCAGCCGAGAGTATCAAGAGACCCAGTACTTC. Protein product: CASSREYQETQYF.

The rearrangement joins TRBV5-1 to TRBJ1-2; 8 bases are a match to TRBD1. The CDR3 is made up of 14 amino acids. From germline, CDR1 is SGHRS and CDR2 YFSETQ. The ends lost 4 bases at V and 3 bases at J; junction bases unmatched: 5. CDR3 sequence reads: CASSRDRMDYGYTF. CDR3 bases: TGCGCCAGCAGCCGGGACAGGATGGACTATGGCTACACCTTC.

The chain uses TRBV7-9 and TRBJ2-1; D might be TRBD2 (5 bases). CDR1 and CDR2 from the germline V gene are SEHNR and FQNEAQ (reference sequence). The V end was cut by 5 bases, the J end by 5 bases, with 13 bases between. This CDR3 has 14 amino acids. CDR3 in DNA: TGTGCCAGCAGCCGGACTCCCGGAGACAATGAGCAGTTCTTC. Protein: CASSRTPGDNEQFF.

The V and J genes are TRBV9 and TRBJ2-5; perhaps TRBD2 as D (6 bases). Germline lookup yields CDR1 SGDLS and CDR2 YYNGEE. This CDR3 has 14 amino acids. The V gene lost 2 bases and the J gene lost 5 bases, with 13 bases spanning the gap. This CDR3 is CASSVLPRGETQYF. In DNA form, the CDR3 reads TGTGCCAGCAGCGTCCTACCCCGGGGGGAGACCCAGTACTTC.

Only a few counts were recorded for this clone. This chain uses TRBV19 with TRBJ1-3, with a tentative D call TRBD1 (5 bases). Germline CDR1 and CDR2: LNHDA and SQIVND (reference sequence). Trimming left V 6 bases short and J 0 bases short, with 9 bases between. The length of the CDR3 is 14 residues. DNA of the CDR3: TGTGCCAGTAGGATCAGGGTCTCTGGAAACACCATATATTTT. Translating gives CASRIRVSGNTIYF.

CDR3 region: CASSVESTGGYEQYF. The CDR3 nucleotides are TGTGCCAGCAGCGTAGAATCGACAGGGGGCTACGAGCAGTACTTC. V gene TRBV9 combines with J gene TRBJ2-7, with 9 bases identical to TRBD1. The CDR3 contains 15 residues. V was clipped by 0 bases and J by 3 bases; unmatched bases: 4. Germline CDR1 reads SGDLS; CDR2 reads YYNGEE. Variable domain in full (rest from reference TRBV9 and TRBJ2-7): DSGVTQTPKHLITATGQRVTLRCSPRSGDLSVYWYQQSLDQGLQFLIQYYNGEERAKGNILERFSAQQFPDLHSELNLSSLELGDSALYFCASSVESTGGYEQYFGPGTRLTVT.

V is TRBV19 and J is TRBJ2-3; D may be TRBD1 (5 bases). The CDR3 has 15 amino acids. V was pared by 5 bases and J by 3 bases, with 15 bases between. In germline, CDR1 is LNHDA, CDR2 SQIVND (reference sequence). This CDR3 is CASSQSGRETDTQYF. In DNA form, the CDR3 reads TGTGCCAGTAGTCAGAGTGGCAGGGAAACAGATACGCAGTATTTT.

The chain uses TRBV18 and TRBJ2-5, with D possibly TRBD1 on 6 matching bases. V lost 6 bases and J lost 2, with 10 bases in between. Germline CDR1 and CDR2: KGHSH and LQKENI. The CDR3 has 13 amino acids. The CDR3 DNA follows: TGTGCCAGCTCCCGTCAGGGGCAAGAGACCCAGTACTTC. Protein sequence: CASSRQGQETQYF.

This clone was observed a handful of times. The J gene is TRBJ1-1, the V gene TRBV2, with a tentative D call TRBD1 (6 bases). The CDR3 extends over 16 amino acids. Germline V gives CDR1 SNHLY, CDR2 FYNNEI. Between the trimmed V and J ends, which lost 4 bases and 0 bases, there was a span of 15 bases. The CDR3 loop reads CASSGSRTAMNTEAFF. CDR3 nucleotides: TGTGCCAGCAGTGGGTCCAGGACAGCCATGAACACTGAAGCTTTCTTT.

This clone was seen a handful of times. The chain carries TRBV7-2 and TRBJ2-1; no clear D. Trimming shortened V by 5 bases and J by 4 bases, and 15 bases separated the two germline ends. Germline values: CDR1 SGHTA, CDR2 FQGNSA. The CDR3 runs 15 residues. This CDR3 reads CASSPGINHYNEQFF. CDR3 in DNA: TGTGCCAGCAGCCCCGGTATCAACCATTACAATGAGCAGTTCTTC.

This clone appeared a few times. This CDR3 is also generated by other DNA sequences in the sample. The chain uses TRBV7-2 and TRBJ1-2, with a possible D match to TRBD1 (6 bases). The V and J ends lost 1 base and 4 bases respectively, with 10 bases between them. This CDR3 has 14 residues. Germline loops: CDR1 SGHTA, CDR2 FQGNSA. This chain's CDR3 is CASSLDRVGYGYTF. The CDR3 DNA is TGTGCCAGCAGCTTAGACAGGGTGGGCTATGGCTACACCTTC.

The CDR3 loop reads CASRGQGEAGNTIYF. The CDR3 DNA sequence: TGCGCCAGCAGGGGACAGGGGGAAGCTGGAAACACCATATATTTT. The chain uses TRBV4-1 and TRBJ1-3, with 11 bases identical to TRBD1. The CDR3 totals 15 residues. Looked up from germline, CDR1 is MGHRA and CDR2 is YSYEKL. Trimming took 6 bases from V and 2 from J; bases not matched to a gene: 3.

The rearrangement uses TRBV7-9 and TRBJ2-2; D not certain. Germline V gene data show CDR1 as SEHNR and CDR2 as FQNEAQ (reference sequence). The CDR3 consists of 14 residues. Trimming stripped 6 bases from V and 1 base from J, with 9 bases between. CDR3 residues: CASSPTQNTGELFF. CDR3 coding DNA: TGTGCCAGCAGTCCGACACAGAACACCGGGGAGCTGTTTTTT.

The chain employs TRBV7-2 and TRBJ2-2; TRBD2 matches 10 bases. CDR3 size: 15 residues. CDR1 is SGHTA and CDR2 is FQGNSA in the germline V gene. J gave up 5 bases and V 5 bases, and 5 bases lay outside the gene matches. The CDR3 DNA sequence: TGTGCCAGCAGCCCCATAGCGGGGGGTACCGGGGAGCTGTTTTTT. It is translated as CASSPIAGGTGELFF.

This chain links TRBV27 with TRBJ1-6; D not resolved. The ends were cut back, 8 bases at V and 0 bases at J, with 20 bases in the middle. This CDR3 contains 18 residues. Germline V CDR1 and CDR2: MNHEY, SMNVEV (reference sequence). This CDR3 reads CASRFRVNPSSYNSPLHF. The CDR3 DNA is TGTGCCAGCCGGTTCCGGGTCAATCCGAGCTCCTATAATTCACCCCTCCACTTT.

V and J are TRBV2 and TRBJ1-5; 7 bases are shared with TRBD1. Germline-derived CDR1 and CDR2 are SNHLY and FYNNEI. Losses at the gene ends were 5 bases for V and 6 bases for J; bases not matched to a gene: 7. The CDR3 is 14 residues long. The CDR3 loop reads CASSPRQGSQPQHF. For the CDR3, the DNA is TGTGCCAGCAGTCCTCGACAGGGCAGTCAGCCCCAGCATTTT.

The genes are TRBV7-9 and TRBJ2-7, with D tentatively TRBD1 (6 bases). The CDR3 sequence is 12 residues long. Looked up from germline, CDR1 is SEHNR and CDR2 is FQNEAQ (reference sequence). The ends were cut back, 5 bases at V and 3 bases at J, with 8 bases in the middle. The CDR3 sequence is CASSKDSYEQYF. The CDR3 bases are TGTGCCAGCAGCAAGGACAGCTACGAGCAGTACTTC.

This sequence joins TRBV6-5 and TRBJ1-2, with D perhaps matching TRBD1 (5 bases). The germline V gene encodes CDR1 MNHEY and CDR2 SVGAGI. V was trimmed by 0 bases and J by 1 base, leaving 6 bases between them. The CDR3 is made up of 14 amino acids. The CDR3 is CASSYSTDNYGYTF. The CDR3 DNA sequence: TGTGCCAGCAGTTACTCGACAGATAACTATGGCTACACCTTC.

The gene calls are TRBV27 and TRBJ1-3, with 10 nucleotides matching TRBD1. J lost 3 bases, V lost 5 bases, and 7 bases had no gene match. Germline loops: CDR1 MNHEY, CDR2 SMNVEV (reference sequence). There are 16 residues in the CDR3. The CDR3 DNA reads TGTGCCAGCAGTCCCATCCGGGACAGGGGTGGAAACACCATATATTTT. It codes for CASSPIRDRGGNTIYF.

The gene calls are TRBV1 and TRBJ2-1; the table's D call of TRBD2 was not tested on the DNA. TRBV1 is a known pseudogene. CDR3 length: 20 residues. CDR3 protein: CTSSQDTETSGGPVRNEQFF. The CDR3 DNA reads TGCACCAGCAGCCAAGATACGGAGACTAGCGGGGGACCAGTGAGAAATGAGCAGTTCTTC.

In this sample, this clone turned up a few times. At the DNA level, this CDR3 is encoded by other sequences in the same sample as well. V is TRBV20-1 and J is TRBJ1-1; possibly TRBD1 for D (5 bases). The CDR3 spans 11 residues. CDR1 is DFQATT, CDR2 SNEGSKA, per germline (reference sequence). V was shortened by 3 bases and J by 5 bases, with 7 bases between the two germline ends. Here the CDR3 reads CSARGGTEAFF. The CDR3 bases are TGCAGTGCTAGGGGGGGAACTGAAGCTTTCTTT.

The chain links TRBV30 to TRBJ2-3, with D hard to call. Looked up from germline, CDR1 is GTSNPN and CDR2 is SVGIG (reference sequence). Trimming removed 2 bases from V and 4 bases from J, with 7 bases in between. The CDR3 is made up of 12 amino acids. The CDR3: CAWSIGADTQYF. CDR3 DNA sequence: TGTGCCTGGAGTATCGGAGCAGATACGCAGTATTTT.

Written as DNA, the CDR3 is TGTGCCAGCAGCTTAGGACAGCGCACTGAAGCTTTCTTT. Translation gives CASSLGQRTEAFF. J is TRBJ1-1 and V is TRBV7-8, with TRBD1 as a possible D gene (5 bases). Germline V gene lookup returns CDR1 SGHVS and CDR2 FQNEAQ. The CDR3 has 13 residues. Trimming took 1 base from V and 4 from J, leaving 7 bases between them.

The V and J genes are TRBV18 and TRBJ2-5; 7 positions match TRBD1. CDR3 length: 17 amino acids. The germline V gene has CDR1 KGHSH and CDR2 LQKENI. V trimming: 1 base; J trimming: 1 base; junction bases outside the gene matches: 9. As DNA, the CDR3 is TGTGCCAGCTCACCACTCCCCCAGACAGGGAGCCAAGAGACCCAGTACTTC. Translation: CASSPLPQTGSQETQYF.

The chain recombines TRBV5-1 with TRBJ1-2, with 10 positions matching TRBD1. The CDR3 covers 14 residues. The V gene end was trimmed by 4 bases and the J gene end by 7 bases; junction bases not matched to a gene: 7. CDR1 and CDR2 (germline): SGHRS, YFSETQ. The CDR3 region is CASSPGQGRSGYTF. Here the CDR3 DNA reads TGCGCCAGCAGCCCGGGACAGGGGCGGAGTGGCTACACCTTC.

The V and J genes are TRBV21-1 and TRBJ1-3; TRBD1, the table's D call, lacks a check against the DNA. TRBV21-1 constitutes a pseudogene. The CDR3 consists of 11 residues. The CDR3 DNA reads TGTGCCAGCCATTCTGGAAACACCATATATTTT. This sequence encodes CASHSGNTIYF.

The chain combines TRBV6-4 with TRBJ1-5, with 8 positions matching TRBD1. V gave up 7 bases and J gave up 5 bases; unmatched junction bases: 16. The V gene's germline CDR1 is MRHNA and CDR2 SNTAGT. The CDR3 has 17 residues. CDR3 sequence reads: CASTFNEEDRDYQPQHF. The CDR3 DNA sequence: TGTGCCAGCACCTTCAATGAGGAGGACAGGGACTATCAGCCCCAGCATTTT.